Below are 12 T cell receptor beta chains sequenced from a single sample in a study of lymphopenia after photon versus proton radiotherapy. Measured with immunoSEQ multiplex PCR; TCRdb has only the in-frame clones, and not every one. The table has roughly 67,000 clones, approximately 91% seen once. The sequences come from peripheral blood, collected from a patient treated with photon-based radiotherapy. These receptors came from a woman aged 70 to 79 with pancreatic cancer.

The chain carries TRBV7-9 and TRBJ2-7; D is unresolved. In germline, CDR1 is SEHNR, CDR2 FQNEAQ (reference sequence). Trimming took 2 bases from V and 4 from J, leaving 12 bases between them. The CDR3 extends over 14 amino acids. CDR3 in DNA: TGTGCCAGCAGCTTACCATCCTACCCTTACGAGCAGTACTTC. Translating gives CASSLPSYPYEQYF.

The gene calls are TRBV28 and TRBJ2-3; D not certain. Germline lookup yields CDR1 MDHEN and CDR2 SYDVKM. Trimming removed 2 bases from V and 2 bases from J, with 8 bases in between. The CDR3 runs 14 residues. The CDR3 region has the DNA TGTGCCAGCAGTTTAGACGGTCCCACAGATACGCAGTATTTT. Its protein product is CASSLDGPTDTQYF.

The chain has TRBV6-5 and TRBJ2-3; no clear D. With 7 bases removed from V and 0 bases from J, the gap between germline ends came to 14 bases. Per the germline V gene, CDR1 is MNHEY and CDR2 is SVGAGI. There are 15 residues in the CDR3. DNA for the CDR3: TGTGCCAGCACCTTCTCTTACTTTAGCACAGATACGCAGTATTTT. Protein: CASTFSYFSTDTQYF.

Only a few counts were recorded for this clone. This chain joins TRBV4-1 and TRBJ2-2, with TRBD1 matching 10 bases. V was clipped by 4 bases and J by 0 bases; unmatched bases: 2. Germline assignment: CDR1 MGHRA and CDR2 YSYEKL. This CDR3 has 16 amino acids. This chain's CDR3 is CASSRQGAPNTGELFF. CDR3 DNA: TGCGCCAGCAGCCGACAGGGGGCACCGAACACCGGGGAGCTGTTTTTT.

The rearrangement joins TRBV5-5 to TRBJ1-2, with TRBD1 identical over 12 bases. The CDR3 is made up of 16 amino acids. V was pared by 3 bases and J by 3 bases, with 6 bases of the junction left unmatched. CDR1 SGHKS and CDR2 YYEKEE come from the germline V gene (reference sequence). The CDR3 DNA follows: TGTGCCAGCAGCTGGGACAGGGGGCGATATGACTATGGCTACACCTTC. This codes for CASSWDRGRYDYGYTF.

The chain is built from TRBV5-1 and TRBJ2-7; D is unclear. The CDR3 runs 15 residues. V was trimmed by 2 bases and J by 3 bases, leaving 15 bases between them. Germline CDR1 SGHRS, CDR2 YFSETQ. This chain's CDR3 is CASSFDSRAVYEQYF. In nucleotides, the CDR3 is TGCGCCAGCAGCTTCGACTCGAGAGCTGTCTACGAGCAGTACTTC.

This chain's CDR3 is CASSEFGSGANVLTF. CDR3 coding DNA: TGTGCCAGCAGTGAATTTGGTTCTGGGGCCAACGTCCTGACTTTC. The rearrangement links TRBV25-1 to TRBJ2-6; no reliable D call. V was cut by 1 base and J by 1 base, with 5 bases left in between. CDR3 length: 15 amino acids. Germline CDR1 MGHDK, CDR2 SYGVNS.

V usage is TRBV28 and J usage is TRBJ1-1; D gene unclear. The CDR3 is 12 amino acids. Trimming stripped 6 bases from V and 0 bases from J, with 5 bases between. Germline CDR1 and CDR2: MDHEN and SYDVKM. The CDR3 DNA reads as TGTGCCAGCAGAGATTTGAACACTGAAGCTTTCTTT. Residues: CASRDLNTEAFF.

This rearrangement joins TRBV2 to TRBJ2-5, with 10 positions matching TRBD1. CDR3 size: 15 residues. The J segment lost 4 bases and the V segment lost 5 bases, leaving 7 bases of the junction unmatched. Per germline, CDR1 SNHLY and CDR2 FYNNEI. The CDR3 region is CASSLGGTGVETQYF. CDR3 in DNA: TGTGCCAGCAGTCTGGGTGGGACAGGGGTAGAGACCCAGTACTTC.

This clone was picked up a small number of times. The chain joins TRBV11-3 to TRBJ2-2; unclear D gene. CDR1 is SGHNT, CDR2 YENEEA, per germline. With 4 bases removed from V and 6 bases from J, the gap between germline ends came to 9 bases. The length of the CDR3 is 13 residues. CDR3 region: CASSSPRSGELFF. The CDR3 DNA reads TGTGCCAGCAGCTCCCCTAGGTCCGGGGAGCTGTTTTTT.

This chain connects TRBV5-4 to TRBJ1-2, with a possible D match to TRBD1 (6 bases). The ends were cut back, 3 bases at V and 4 bases at J, with 10 bases in the middle. Germline V gives CDR1 SGHNT, CDR2 YYREEE (reference sequence). The CDR3 spans 13 residues. CDR3: CASSSTGSYGYTF. In nucleotides, the CDR3 is TGTGCCAGCAGCTCAACAGGGAGCTATGGCTACACCTTC.

The genes are TRBV19 and TRBJ2-1; perhaps TRBD1 as D (5 bases). CDR1 is LNHDA and CDR2 is SQIVND in the germline V gene (reference sequence). CDR3 length equals 16 residues. Deletions cut 4 bases from V and 2 bases from J, with 15 bases between. CDR3 sequence: CASSKKTDGTYNEQFF. CDR3 DNA sequence: TGTGCCAGTAGTAAAAAGACAGATGGTACCTACAATGAGCAGTTCTTC.